The sequence of this TCR beta chain was determined in a study of cytomegalovirus exposure and HLA in healthy donors. Measured with immunoSEQ multiplex PCR; TCRdb has only the in-frame clones, and not every one. Among about 170,000 clones listed, about nine tenths were seen once. V trimming: 5 bases; J trimming: 4 bases; junction bases outside the gene matches: 12. Germline CDR1 reads SGHNT; CDR2 reads YYREEE (reference sequence). The CDR3 sequence is 16 residues long. The sequence was collected from a man between 18 and 35 years old in good health and CMV-seropositive. The chain is built from TRBV5-4 and TRBJ2-1, with 7 bases that match TRBD1. Specimen: PBMCs. CDR3 DNA sequence: TGTGCCAGCAGGAGAGGGGGCGTTGAACATTACAATGAGCAGTTCTTC. It is translated as CASRRGGVEHYNEQFF.